The next 13 T cell receptor beta chains were all read from a single sample in a study of response to subunit inactivated influenza vaccine. TCRdb called the RT-PCR reads again in MiXCR, with one record for every CDR3 protein. The sample carries around 710,000 distinct CDR3 sequences, approximately 15% recorded once. The sample here was PBMCs from blood, taken less than 15 days before vaccination. All receptors come from a man in his forties or fifties who received an inactivated influenza vaccine.

V is TRBV7-2 and J is TRBJ2-3; D gene unclear. This CDR3 is built from 14 residues. The germline gives CDR1 SGHTA, CDR2 FQGNSA. Trimming took 5 bases from V and 0 from J, leaving 9 bases between them. CDR3: CASSPGISTDTQYF. The CDR3 region has the DNA TGTGCCAGCAGCCCAGGTATAAGCACAGATACGCAGTATTTT.

This clonotype was observed a few times. The gene calls are TRBV10-2 and TRBJ1-1; D call uncertain. The length of the CDR3 is 13 residues. V gave up 6 bases and J gave up 3 bases, with 11 bases separating them. The germline V gene has CDR1 WSHSY and CDR2 SAAADI. In nucleotides, the CDR3 is TGCGCCAGCAGCCAGAACCAGGACACTGAAGCTTTCTTT. It codes for CASSQNQDTEAFF.

J is TRBJ2-7 and V is TRBV4-2; 8 nucleotides agree with TRBD1. The ends lost 4 bases at V and 6 bases at J; junction bases unmatched: 14. Per the germline V gene, CDR1 is LGHNA and CDR2 is YNFKEQ. The length of the CDR3 is 16 residues. The CDR3 nucleotides are TGTGCCAGCAGCCCCCCCCCAGGGCAGGGGGCTTCCGAGCAGTACTTC. Translation gives CASSPPPGQGASEQYF.

This clonotype turned up a few times. V and J are TRBV5-1 and TRBJ2-2; possibly TRBD2 for D (5 bases). This CDR3 spans 15 amino acids. The germline gives CDR1 SGHRS, CDR2 YFSETQ. CDR3 coding DNA: TGCGCAACCACCCCCTCCGGGAAAAACACCGGGGAGCTGTTTTTT. It specifies CATTPSGKNTGELFF.

The gene calls are TRBV12-3 or TRBV12-4 and TRBJ2-7, with TRBD1 identical over 7 bases. V was pared by 9 bases and J by 5 bases, with 13 bases of the junction left unmatched. The CDR3 has 14 residues. CDR3 amino acids: CASRPGTVKNEQYF. In DNA, the CDR3 is TGTGCCAGTAGGCCCGGGACAGTAAAGAACGAGCAGTACTTC.

This clonotype occurred a few times. V and J are TRBV4-1 and TRBJ1-2, with D unclear. V was cut by 1 base and J by 4 bases, with 10 bases left in between. Per germline, CDR1 MGHRA and CDR2 YSYEKL. The CDR3 runs to 14 residues. CDR3 nucleotide sequence: TGCGCCAGCAGCCAAGTGAGAACACCCTATGGCTACACCTTC. It yields the protein CASSQVRTPYGYTF.

This clonotype was recorded many times. The chain carries TRBV10-3 and TRBJ2-7; 7 bases are shared with TRBD2. Germline V gives CDR1 ENHRY, CDR2 SYGVKD. This CDR3 has 15 amino acids. Unmatched junction bases numbered 6, after V lost 0 bases and J lost 4 bases. CDR3 residues: CAISESVTSSYEQYF. The CDR3 coding sequence is TGTGCCATCAGTGAGTCGGTGACTAGCAGTTACGAGCAGTACTTC.

This clonotype was seen only a few times. V is TRBV7-9 and J is TRBJ2-7, with D unclear. V was cut by 1 base and J by 9 bases, with 10 bases left in between. CDR3 length: 12 amino acids. Per germline, CDR1 SEHNR and CDR2 FQNEAQ (reference sequence). The CDR3 loop reads CASSLEETVQYF. CDR3 nucleotides: TGTGCCAGCAGCTTAGAGGAGACTGTGCAGTACTTC.

The CDR3 region is CASSLTPGRGYNEQFF. As DNA, the CDR3 is TGTGCCAGCAGTTTGACCCCGGGACGGGGGTACAATGAGCAGTTCTTC. The gene calls are TRBV7-2 and TRBJ2-1; the D gene is possibly TRBD2 (6 bases). Germline lookup yields CDR1 SGHTA and CDR2 FQGNSA. Trimming cost V 6 bases and J 4 bases, with 19 bases left between them. The CDR3 sequence is 16 residues long.

The rearrangement joins TRBV18 to TRBJ2-7; maybe TRBD2 (5 bases). The V gene lost 0 bases and the J gene lost 5 bases, with 8 bases spanning the gap. This CDR3 region has 13 residues. CDR1 KGHSH and CDR2 LQKENI come from the germline V gene. CDR3 sequence: CASSPPVRDEQYF. The CDR3 DNA is TGTGCCAGCTCACCACCGGTGAGGGACGAGCAGTACTTC. The complete variable domain, with remaining parts taken from reference TRBV18 and TRBJ2-7, reads NAGVMQNPRHLVRRRGQEARLRCSPMKGHSHVYWYRQLPEEGLKFMVYLQKENIIDESGMPKERFSAEFPKEGPSILRIQQVVRGDSAAYFCASSPPVRDEQYFGPGTRLTVT.

This clonotype occurred a few times. The chain combines TRBV9 with TRBJ2-3, with 8 bases that match TRBD1. V was pared by 1 base and J by 7 bases, with 8 bases of the junction left unmatched. Germline-derived CDR1 and CDR2 are SGDLS and YYNGEE. This CDR3 spans 15 amino acids. The CDR3 DNA is TGTGCCAGCAGCGTAACGGACAGGGCTTCCCATACGCAGTATTTT. Protein sequence: CASSVTDRASHTQYF.

This clonotype has more than one count but fewer than ten. The genes are TRBV4-3 and TRBJ2-5, with D tentatively TRBD2 (5 bases). This CDR3 has 15 amino acids. Germline V CDR1 and CDR2: LGHNA, YSLEER. The V gene lost 0 bases and the J gene lost 4 bases, with 12 bases spanning the gap. CDR3 nucleotides: TGCGCCAGCAGCCAAGATCTGGGAGATGGAGAGACCCAGTACTTC. Translating it yields CASSQDLGDGETQYF.

The chain joins TRBV29-1 to TRBJ1-1; 8 bases line up with TRBD1. This CDR3 has 14 amino acids. With V trimmed by 4 bases and J by 1 base, 5 bases remained unmatched. Germline V gives CDR1 SQVTM, CDR2 ANQGSEA. This chain's CDR3 is CSVGTGSTNTEAFF. CDR3 nucleotide sequence: TGCAGCGTTGGGACAGGGTCCACGAACACTGAAGCTTTCTTT.